This TCR beta chain was sequenced during a study of blood T cell repertoires in COVID-19. Across the whole study: There were acute and convalescent COVID-19 samples, and they came from the United States, Italy and Spain. Sources were T cells, B-cell-depleted T cells, or PBMCs; the material itself was cDNA or gDNA.

As handled by the study authors: Scientists estimated how many nucleated cells there were by amplifying reference gene primers. Only in-frame clones appear in the TCRdb table, and some are missing; sequencing was by immunoSEQ multiplex PCR. V, J and clone size are those of that table, while D and trimming were read from the DNA. This table holds approximately 50,000 clones, around 83% found once. This CDR3 has 15 residues. Trimming at V came to 0 bases and at J to 2 bases, leaving 3 bases not matched to a gene. From germline, CDR1 is SGHRS and CDR2 YFSETQ. The sequence was obtained from a human donor in a cohort sampled during active COVID-19. The material sequenced was peripheral blood. The chain links TRBV5-1 to TRBJ2-3; 7 positions agree with TRBD2. The CDR3 spells CASSLASGITDTQYF. The CDR3 nucleotides are TGCGCCAGCAGCTTGGCTAGCGGAATCACAGATACGCAGTATTTT.